These 30 T cell receptor beta chains were sequenced from one sample in a study of control samples from healthy donors and cancer patients. TCRdb's copy holds only in-frame clones and misses some; the assay was immunoSEQ multiplex PCR. The sample lists under 100,000 clones, 93% occurring once. The sequenced sample was blood. The receptors were gathered from a woman aged 30 to 39 in good health.

This chain connects TRBV5-1 to TRBJ2-3, with D maybe TRBD2 (5 bases). The V end was cut by 0 bases, the J end by 1 base, with 12 bases between. The CDR3 extends over 16 amino acids. Germline loops: CDR1 SGHRS, CDR2 YFSETQ. DNA for the CDR3: TGCGCCAGCAGCTTGGAAGGTGGGAGCGGCACAGATACGCAGTATTTT. Translating it yields CASSLEGGSGTDTQYF.

This sequence joins TRBV7-3 and TRBJ1-1, with D possibly being TRBD1 (5 bases). Trimming pared 4 bases from V and 1 base from J, leaving 10 bases between. The germline V gene has CDR1 SGHTA and CDR2 FQGTGA. This CDR3 is built from 14 residues. This CDR3 reads CASSSLGQNTEAFF. The CDR3 DNA follows: TGTGCCAGCAGCTCGCTCGGACAGAACACTGAAGCTTTCTTT.

The J gene is TRBJ1-4, the V gene TRBV6-6, with TRBD1 matching over 7 bases. This CDR3 is built from 16 residues. After removal of 2 bases from V and 0 bases from J, the junction contained 3 bases not matched to a gene. Germline V CDR1 and CDR2: MNHNY, SVGAGI (reference sequence). The CDR3 DNA follows: TGTGCCAGCAGTTACGGCAGGGGGGCAACTAATGAAAAACTGTTTTTT. It encodes CASSYGRGATNEKLFF.

V usage is TRBV6-5 and J usage is TRBJ2-5, with a tentative D call TRBD2 (6 bases). The CDR3 loop spans 14 amino acids. Germline lookup yields CDR1 MNHEY and CDR2 SVGAGI. Trimming took 6 bases from V and 5 from J, leaving 16 bases between them. CDR3 region: CASSQDGRGETQYF. The CDR3 nucleotides are TGTGCCAGCAGCCAGGACGGTCGGGGGGAGACCCAGTACTTC.

The V and J genes are TRBV2 and TRBJ2-5; 7 bases are a match to TRBD1. This CDR3 comprises 14 residues. V dropped 5 bases and J dropped 1; count of bases not matched to a gene: 4. Germline-derived CDR1 and CDR2 are SNHLY and FYNNEI. The CDR3 here is CASSQGVVQETQYF. Here the CDR3 DNA reads TGTGCCAGCAGTCAGGGGGTCGTCCAAGAGACCCAGTACTTC.

This rearrangement joins TRBV14 to TRBJ1-1; D possibly corresponds to TRBD1 (5 bases). V gave up 1 base and J gave up 2 bases, with 14 bases separating them. The CDR3 sequence is 16 residues long. The germline CDR1 and CDR2 sequences are SGHDN and FVKESK. CDR3 nucleotide sequence: TGTGCCAGCAGCCAAGGGGGCGCGAGGACTAACACTGAAGCTTTCTTT. Its translation is CASSQGGARTNTEAFF.

The chain couples TRBV30 to TRBJ2-3; 9 bases align to TRBD2. The trim removed 4 bases at V and 6 bases at J, leaving 11 bases unmatched. CDR1 and CDR2 from the germline V gene are GTSNPN and SVGIG (reference sequence). The CDR3 is 15 amino acids. In nucleotides, the CDR3 is TGTGCCTGGAATATAGCGGGGGTAACTTCGGATACGCAGTATTTT. Translating it yields CAWNIAGVTSDTQYF.

This rearrangement joins TRBV29-1 to TRBJ2-7, with D possibly matching TRBD1 (5 bases). Germline assignment: CDR1 SQVTM and CDR2 ANQGSEA. With 3 bases removed from V and 0 bases from J, the gap between germline ends came to 9 bases. The CDR3 covers 13 residues. CDR3 nucleotides: TGCAGCGTTGAGAGGCAGGGCTCCTACGAGCAGTACTTC. Amino acids: CSVERQGSYEQYF.

The chain combines TRBV9 with TRBJ2-7, with TRBD2 matching 12 bases. Unmatched junction bases numbered 5, after V lost 0 bases and J lost 1 base. Looked up from germline, CDR1 is SGDLS and CDR2 is YYNGEE. CDR3 size: 17 residues. In nucleotides, the CDR3 is TGTGCCAGCAGCGTAGTTGCTAGCGGGAGGGTTTCCTACGAGCAGTACTTC. Amino acid sequence: CASSVVASGRVSYEQYF.

The CDR3 loop is CASSLIYTEAFF. For the CDR3, the DNA is TGTGCCAGCAGTTTGATCTACACTGAAGCTTTCTTT. The V and J genes are TRBV28 and TRBJ1-1, with D unclear. The germline gives CDR1 MDHEN, CDR2 SYDVKM. The CDR3 sequence is 12 residues long. Trimming stripped 3 bases from V and 3 bases from J, with 5 bases between.

The chain has TRBV29-1 and TRBJ1-1; no clear D. CDR1 and CDR2 from the germline V gene are SQVTM and ANQGSEA. CDR3 length: 11 amino acids. V was cut by 7 bases and J by 0 bases, with 6 bases left in between. Here the CDR3 reads CSAQLNTEAFF. The CDR3 region has the DNA TGCAGCGCCCAGCTGAACACTGAAGCTTTCTTT. Combining the CDR3 with reference TRBV29-1 and TRBJ1-1 gives the whole variable domain SAVISQKPSRDICQRGTSLTIQCQVDSQVTMMFWYRQQPGQSLTLIATANQGSEATYESGFVIDKFPISRPNLTFSTLTVSNMSPEDSSIYLCSAQLNTEAFFGQGTRLTVV.

This clone has just a few counts. V usage is TRBV5-6 and J usage is TRBJ2-3, with 14 bases matching TRBD2. The CDR3 runs to 19 residues. Trimming removed 0 bases from V and 1 base from J; junction bases left unmatched: 7. The germline gives CDR1 SGHDT, CDR2 YYEEEE. The CDR3 loop is CASSLGLAGGRLGTDTQYF. The CDR3 bases are TGTGCCAGCAGCTTGGGACTAGCGGGGGGGCGCCTTGGCACAGATACGCAGTATTTT.

The rearrangement joins TRBV3-1 (or the pseudogene TRBV3-2) to TRBJ1-1; unclear D gene. Trimming removed 0 bases from V and 1 base from J, with 9 bases in between. This CDR3 region has 15 residues. Germline V lookup: CDR1 LGHDT, CDR2 YNNKEL (reference sequence). The CDR3 DNA reads as TGTGCCAGCAGCCAAGAGGGCAGATGGAACACTGAAGCTTTCTTT. This gives the protein CASSQEGRWNTEAFF.

Here the CDR3 DNA reads TGTGCCAGCACCGGACAGGTCTATGGCTACACCTTC. It yields the protein CASTGQVYGYTF. The genes are TRBV6-5 and TRBJ1-2, with TRBD1 matching 7 bases. Unmatched junction bases numbered 3, after V lost 7 bases and J lost 4 bases. CDR1 is MNHEY, CDR2 SVGAGI, per germline. This CDR3 comprises 12 residues.

The rearrangement links TRBV5-1 to TRBJ2-7, with D possibly being TRBD2 (7 bases). Germline assignment: CDR1 SGHRS and CDR2 YFSETQ. Trimming stripped 0 bases from V and 6 bases from J, with 13 bases between. The CDR3 has 14 amino acids. The CDR3 DNA sequence: TGCGCCAGCAGCTTGGCCTACGGGGGGCCCGAGCAGTACTTC. This encodes CASSLAYGGPEQYF.

This clone has just one count. The chain combines TRBV7-2 with TRBJ2-4; no definite D call. V was trimmed by 5 bases and J by 1 base, leaving 15 bases between them. The CDR3 is 16 residues long. CDR1 is SGHTA and CDR2 is FQGNSA in the germline V gene. CDR3 sequence: CASSPVVGVAKNIQYF. In DNA form, the CDR3 reads TGTGCCAGCAGCCCAGTCGTGGGTGTGGCCAAAAACATTCAGTACTTC.

The CDR3 loop is CASTRERDSPLHF. CDR3 nucleotide sequence: TGTGCCAGTACCAGGGAAAGGGATTCACCCCTCCACTTT. This rearrangement joins TRBV7-8 to TRBJ1-6; a possible D gene is TRBD1 (5 bases). This CDR3 comprises 13 residues. The germline V gene has CDR1 SGHVS and CDR2 FQNEAQ. V was trimmed by 9 bases and J by 8 bases, leaving 14 bases between them.

This clone has just a few counts. This rearrangement joins TRBV7-9 to TRBJ1-1; 8 bases fit TRBD1. CDR1 and CDR2 (germline): SEHNR, FQNEAQ (reference sequence). J lost 5 bases, V lost 6 bases, and 11 bases had no gene match. The CDR3 runs 15 residues. CDR3 region: CASSGQGRMGTEAFF. The CDR3 DNA reads as TGTGCCAGCAGTGGACAGGGAAGAATGGGAACTGAAGCTTTCTTT.

This chain joins TRBV9 and TRBJ1-2; 9 bases match TRBD1. V trimming: 4 bases; J trimming: 4 bases; junction bases outside the gene matches: 14. The CDR3 has 17 residues. Looked up from germline, CDR1 is SGDLS and CDR2 is YYNGEE. The CDR3 spells CASSPGQGLATTYGYTF. DNA for the CDR3: TGTGCCAGCAGCCCCGGACAGGGGCTAGCCACAACCTATGGCTACACCTTC.

This sequence joins TRBV5-1 and TRBJ1-5; a weak D match, TRBD1 (6 bases). The length of the CDR3 is 15 residues. Germline V CDR1 and CDR2: SGHRS, YFSETQ. Trimming pared 4 bases from V and 6 bases from J, leaving 17 bases between. This chain's CDR3 is CASSPLGGRGQPQHF. CDR3 nucleotide sequence: TGCGCCAGCAGCCCCTTAGGGGGGCGCGGTCAGCCCCAGCATTTT.

V and J are TRBV30 and TRBJ2-7; D is undetermined. Germline V CDR1 and CDR2: GTSNPN, SVGIG (reference sequence). The CDR3 sequence is 13 residues long. V shed 1 base and J shed 3 bases, with 10 bases lying between them. This chain's CDR3 is CAWSGGSFYEQYF. CDR3 sequence (DNA): TGTGCCTGGAGTGGGGGAAGCTTCTACGAGCAGTACTTC.

The CDR3 DNA reads as TGTGCCAGAAGCTTGGGGGTTCTCTACGGCTACACCTTC. It encodes CARSLGVLYGYTF. The gene calls are TRBV5-3 and TRBJ1-2; D is unresolved. TRBV5-3 is sorted into the ORF group, with uncertain function. This CDR3 spans 13 amino acids. The V end lost 0 bases, the J end lost 8 bases, and 11 bases lay between the germline ends.

This clone was counted a single time. The J gene is TRBJ1-5, the V gene TRBV28; 12 positions agree with TRBD1. In germline, CDR1 is MDHEN, CDR2 SYDVKM. V lost 5 bases and J lost 5; bases outside the gene matches: 7. The CDR3 runs to 16 residues. In nucleotides, the CDR3 is TGTGCCAGCAGTGTCACCGGGACAGGGGGCTATCAGCCCCAGCATTTT. This codes for CASSVTGTGGYQPQHF.

CDR3 loop: CASSSLAGRDTQYF. The CDR3 DNA reads as TGTGCCAGCAGCAGTTTGGCAGGGCGAGATACGCAGTATTTT. V and J are TRBV3-1 (or the pseudogene TRBV3-2) and TRBJ2-3, with a weak D call TRBD1 (5 bases). V was trimmed by 5 bases and J by 5 bases, leaving 14 bases between them. The CDR3 is 14 residues long. Germline CDR1 is LGHDT and CDR2 is YNNKEL (reference sequence).

V and J are TRBV28 and TRBJ1-5; 9 nucleotides agree with TRBD1. This CDR3 is 14 amino acids long. Germline loops: CDR1 MDHEN, CDR2 SYDVKM. V was clipped by 10 bases and J by 6 bases; unmatched bases: 10. The CDR3 loop is CATRGTGFTQPQHF. For the CDR3, the DNA is TGTGCCACCCGCGGGACAGGGTTTACTCAGCCCCAGCATTTT.

This sequence joins TRBV3-1 (or the pseudogene TRBV3-2) and TRBJ2-6; D unclear. Per the germline V gene, CDR1 is LGHDT and CDR2 is YNNKEL (reference sequence). The CDR3 runs 13 residues. V dropped 6 bases and J dropped 0 bases, with 3 bases sitting between them. CDR3 protein: CASSYSGANVLTF. CDR3 sequence (DNA): TGTGCCAGCAGTTACTCTGGGGCCAACGTCCTGACTTTC.

J is TRBJ2-3 and V is TRBV7-9, with 8 nucleotides matching TRBD2. V lost 5 bases and J lost 8; bases outside the gene matches: 9. The CDR3 has 14 amino acids. Germline loops: CDR1 SEHNR, CDR2 FQNEAQ (reference sequence). The CDR3 reads CASSAPGGQGTQYF. In DNA, the CDR3 is TGTGCCAGCAGCGCCCCGGGGGGGCAGGGTACGCAGTATTTT. Drawing the rest from reference TRBV7-9 and TRBJ2-3, the complete variable domain is DTGVSQNPRHKITKRGQNVTFRCDPISEHNRLYWYRQTLGQGPEFLTYFQNEAQLEKSRLLSDRFSAERPKGSFSTLEIQRTEQGDSAMYLCASSAPGGQGTQYFGPGTRLTVL.

A note on this clone: At one boundary the junction diverges from the germline segment, which might be a read error. The rearrangement uses TRBV28 and TRBJ1-1; a possible D gene is TRBD1 (5 bases). Germline V lookup: CDR1 MDHEN, CDR2 SYDVKM. This CDR3 is 11 amino acids long. In DNA form, the CDR3 reads TGTGCCAGCGATACGGGGCGGCGGGGTCTTTTT. Translating it yields CASDTGRRGLF.

This clone was seen only a few times. In DNA, the CDR3 is TGCGCCAGCAGTCAAACCGGAACAGGGATCGGCACTGAAGCTTTCTTT. This translates into CASSQTGTGIGTEAFF. This chain connects TRBV23-1 to TRBJ1-1, with D possibly TRBD1 on 6 matching bases. TRBV23-1 is known as an ORF, though its function is uncertain. CDR3 length: 16 residues. Trimming took off 2 bases at V and 4 bases at J, with 17 bases between the two ends.

The chain is built from TRBV18 and TRBJ1-5; D gene ambiguous. Trimming took 3 bases from V and 4 from J, leaving 7 bases between them. Germline CDR1 reads KGHSH; CDR2 reads LQKENI. This CDR3 contains 13 residues. The CDR3: CASSPQSNQPQHF. DNA for the CDR3: TGTGCCAGCTCACCGCAGAGTAATCAGCCCCAGCATTTT.